Listed here are 10 T cell receptor beta chains from one sample, sequenced in a study of T-cell reconstitution after alpha-beta-depleted transplantation in children. Using unique molecular identifiers, the investigators prepared the TCRbeta library. MiXCR, applied by TCRdb to the PCR reads, yields one record per CDR3 protein. The profile shows about 130,000 distinct CDR3 sequences, 8.5% to 10% of them singletons. This specimen consisted of PBMCs, mostly from graft donor cells, obtained 180 days after TCRalphabeta/CD19-depleted stem cell transplant. These receptors were obtained from a girl under three years old who had a stem cell transplant for combined immunodeficiency, so the T cells may come from the graft donor.

CDR3 residues: CASSLENRVQGYTF. The CDR3 coding sequence is TGTGCCAGCAGTTTGGAGAATAGGGTTCAGGGCTACACCTTC. The chain recombines TRBV12-3 or TRBV12-4 with TRBJ1-2; D unresolved. This CDR3 region has 14 residues. Trimming stripped 3 bases from V and 8 bases from J, with 16 bases between.

This clonotype was counted between two and nine times. V is TRBV10-3 and J is TRBJ1-2; 7 bases fit TRBD1. This CDR3 spans 17 amino acids. After removal of 2 bases from V and 7 bases from J, the junction contained 16 bases not matched to a gene. The V gene's germline CDR1 is ENHRY and CDR2 SYGVKD. The CDR3 DNA reads TGTGCCATCAGTGAGATGTGGCAGGGGGTCCCAGATGGTGGCTACACCTTC. The encoded protein is CAISEMWQGVPDGGYTF.

This clonotype was detected only a few times. The chain is built from TRBV7-2 and TRBJ1-2; maybe TRBD1 (5 bases). This CDR3 has 14 amino acids. CDR1 is SGHTA and CDR2 is FQGNSA in the germline V gene. The V end lost 2 bases, the J end lost 6 bases, and 13 bases lay between the germline ends. CDR3 sequence: CASSLSRGNDGYTF. CDR3 bases: TGTGCCAGCAGCTTAAGTCGGGGGAATGATGGCTACACCTTC.

V is TRBV25-1 and J is TRBJ2-7; 7 positions agree with TRBD1. CDR3 length: 14 residues. The junction had 9 bases not matched to a gene; V was cut back by 8 bases and J by 2 bases. Germline CDR1 and CDR2: MGHDK and SYGVNS. The DNA of the CDR3 is TGTGCCAGCGGTTACGGGACAGCCACCTACGAGCAGTACTTC. This gives the protein CASGYGTATYEQYF.

The V gene is TRBV6-2 or TRBV6-3, the J gene TRBJ2-3; 7 bases map to TRBD2. This CDR3 is 17 amino acids long. Unmatched junction bases numbered 10, after V lost 4 bases and J lost 0 bases. Germline-derived CDR1 and CDR2 are MNHEY and SVGEGT. The DNA of the CDR3 is TGTGCCAGCAGTTCCCGCTGGGGAGGGGTTAGCACAGATACGCAGTATTTT. Translating it yields CASSSRWGGVSTDTQYF.

This clonotype was found a few times. This sequence joins TRBV5-1 and TRBJ1-1; a possible D gene is TRBD1 (5 bases). Per the germline V gene, CDR1 is SGHRS and CDR2 is YFSETQ. V was clipped by 0 bases and J by 8 bases, with 11 bases between them. The CDR3 sequence is 13 residues long. The CDR3 coding sequence is TGCGCCAGCAGCTTGGCGGGACGGTTCGAAGCTTTCTTT. Protein sequence: CASSLAGRFEAFF.

In the case of this clonotype: At one boundary the junction diverges from the germline segment, which might be a read error. J is TRBJ2-2 and V is TRBV4-2; D might be TRBD2 (5 bases). CDR1 and CDR2 from the germline V gene are LGHNA and YNFKEQ. This CDR3 comprises 18 residues. CDR3 amino acids: CASSQDSVGEKNTGELFF. Written as DNA, the CDR3 is TGTGCCAGCAGCCAAGACTCCGTCGGGGAGAAGAACACCGGCGAGCTGTTTTTT.

This clonotype was recorded at least ten times. The gene calls are TRBV18 and TRBJ2-7; 7 bases are shared with TRBD1. Trimming removed 4 bases from V and 5 bases from J; junction bases left unmatched: 5. The CDR3 loop spans 13 amino acids. Germline loops: CDR1 KGHSH, CDR2 LQKENI. CDR3 bases: TGTGCCAGCTCACGCGGACAGGACGACGAGCAGTACTTC. It is translated as CASSRGQDDEQYF.

V usage is TRBV20-1 and J usage is TRBJ1-2, with D hard to call. The CDR3 is 9 amino acids. Germline V gives CDR1 DFQATT, CDR2 SNEGSKA (reference sequence). Trimming took off 6 bases at V and 8 bases at J, with 7 bases between the two ends. CDR3 nucleotides: TGCAGTGCGCTCAAAGGCTACACCTTC. This gives the protein CSALKGYTF.

A few counts support this clonotype. The chain combines TRBV20-1 with TRBJ2-1, with 12 bases that match TRBD2. The CDR3 is made up of 15 amino acids. V shed 0 bases and J 9 bases; nucleotides not matched to a gene: 6. Germline CDR1 DFQATT, CDR2 SNEGSKA (reference sequence). The CDR3 region has the DNA TGCAGTGCTAGAGATCGTACTAGCGGGAGGTTTGAGCAGTTCTTC. Translated: CSARDRTSGRFEQFF.